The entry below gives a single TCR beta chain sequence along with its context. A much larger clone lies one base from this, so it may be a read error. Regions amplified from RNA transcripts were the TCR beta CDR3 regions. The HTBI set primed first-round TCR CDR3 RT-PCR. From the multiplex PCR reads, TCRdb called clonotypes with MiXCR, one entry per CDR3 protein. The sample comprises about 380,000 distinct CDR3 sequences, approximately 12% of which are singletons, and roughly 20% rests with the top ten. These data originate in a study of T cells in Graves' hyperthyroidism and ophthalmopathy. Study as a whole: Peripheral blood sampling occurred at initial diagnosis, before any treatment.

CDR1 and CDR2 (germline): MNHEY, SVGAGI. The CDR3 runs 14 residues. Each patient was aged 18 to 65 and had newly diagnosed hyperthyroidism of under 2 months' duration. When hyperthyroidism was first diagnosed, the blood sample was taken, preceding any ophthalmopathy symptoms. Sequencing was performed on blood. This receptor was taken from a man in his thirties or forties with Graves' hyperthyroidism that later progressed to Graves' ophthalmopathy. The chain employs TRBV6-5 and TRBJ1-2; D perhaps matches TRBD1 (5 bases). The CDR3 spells CVSSYSTGSEGYTF. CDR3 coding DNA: TGTGTCAGCAGTTACTCTACAGGCAGTGAGGGCTACACCTTC.